This is a list of T cell receptor beta chains from one sample in a study of OX40 agonist ivuxolimab in advanced cancers. Clones were read by immunoSEQ multiplex PCR, and TCRdb kept only the in-frame ones, dropping some. The repertoire holds about 60,000 clones, 70% to 90% seen once, with about 3.8% in the top ten. Sequencing was performed on CD4+ or CD8+ T cells sorted from blood, taken in a trial of the OX40 agonist ivuxolimab. Receptors originate from an adult with an advanced solid tumor such as melanoma, head and neck, liver or kidney cancer. CDR3s leave out the opening cysteine and the closing phenylalanine or tryptophan.

v_call cdr3_length cdr3_aa
TRBV7-2 15 ASSSNLGGGATDTQY
TRBV28 9 ASSGYYGYT
TRBV11-3 13 ASSSPGTANTEAF
TRBV19 12 ASSRDRNNQPQH
TRBV5-1 13 ASSLEAGPNSPLH
TRBV6-5 11 ASSEGRSQPQH
TRBV7-9 15 ASSFDVGKVANQPQH
TRBV4-3 14 ASSQDGGPLRMAQY
TRBV4-2 13 ASSQAWDFTGELF
TRBV4-3 14 ASSQDSGGAGGELF
TRBV6-1 13 ASSELFGSEGPQH
TRBV2 11 ASSLSMGTGYT
TRBV6-9 9 ASTDRVEQY
TRBV15 12 ATSRELAGGEQY
TRBV2 14 ASSTQQTGGNSPLH
TRBV7-9 11 ASSPGFHQPQH
TRBV19 11 ASSTLTITEAF
TRBV14 16 ASSQELIKTSGLYEQY
TRBV9 11 ASSVGLGETQY
TRBV7-9 13 ASSLGQDTYNEQF
TRBV5-1 12 ASSGTGITGELF
TRBV7-9 11 ASSRRGNNEQF
TRBV2 13 ASRLGGADTGELF
TRBV7-9 13 ASSLAGTSSEKLF
TRBV4-2 14 ASRNNIRDTNSPLH
TRBV6-5 14 ASSYSEGGNTGELF
TRBV11-2 12 ASSFEGAGTEAF
TRBV7-8 12 ASRLGQGNQPQH
TRBV6-1 12 ASREPGDTGELF
TRBV5-1 13 ASSLAGFSYNEQF
TRBV11-2 11 ASSSGLGDTQY
TRBV7-9 15 ASSPGFDDSEYNEQF
TRBV28 13 ASSLVERSSYEQY
TRBV5-4 14 ASRQGRDSNYNEQF
TRBV27 13 ASSLSGILSYEQY
TRBV7-9 14 ASSLVTTGNTGELF